The 28 T cell receptor beta chains reported below all come from one sample, sequenced in a study of blood T cells in healthy people across ages. A sample-barcoded 5' primer and a J-beta primer mix were used in a second PCR of roughly 6 to 11 cycles. From the 5' RACE reads, TCRdb called clonotypes with MiXCR, one entry per CDR3 protein. Here the sample spans about 1,600,000 distinct CDR3 sequences, roughly 40% being singletons. The sample taken for sequencing was blood. These receptors originate from a young woman in good health.

To note about this clonotype: One base away lies a much larger clone, so this may be a sequencing read error. The chain carries TRBV15 and TRBJ2-3; TRBD1 aligns across 9 bases. V lost 8 bases and J lost 7; bases outside the gene matches: 13. The CDR3 spans 15 residues. Looked up from germline, CDR1 is LNHNV and CDR2 is YYDKDF (reference sequence). The CDR3 protein is CATGRRDRESNTQYF. The CDR3 nucleotides read TGTGCCACCGGCCGCCGGGACAGGGAGTCGAATACGCAGTATTTT.

The chain couples TRBV10-3 to TRBJ2-3, with 14 bases matching TRBD2. From germline, CDR1 is ENHRY and CDR2 SYGVKD. V lost 6 bases and J lost 3; bases outside the gene matches: 2. The CDR3 covers 15 residues. CDR3 region: CAIRGTSGGTDTQYF. The CDR3 DNA reads as TGTGCCATCAGGGGGACTAGCGGGGGTACAGATACGCAGTATTTT.

V gene TRBV14 combines with J gene TRBJ2-1; 7 nucleotides align to TRBD1. CDR3 size: 13 residues. J gave up 12 bases and V 2 bases, and 7 bases lay outside the gene matches. CDR1 and CDR2 from the germline V gene are SGHDN and FVKESK. CDR3 bases: TGTGCCAGCAGCCAACTTAGTGGGACAGTGCAGTTCTTC. Its translation: CASSQLSGTVQFF.

The genes are TRBV11-2 and TRBJ2-1; 8 bases fit TRBD2. Germline V gene data show CDR1 as SGHAT and CDR2 as FQNNGV. CDR3 length: 19 residues. V shed 5 bases and J 1 base; nucleotides not matched to a gene: 16. The CDR3 protein is CASSPGWDGRGGSYNEQFF. The CDR3 coding sequence is TGTGCCAGCAGCCCCGGATGGGACGGGAGGGGGGGGTCCTACAATGAGCAGTTCTTC.

This clonotype was observed a single time. The chain uses TRBV12-3 or TRBV12-4 and TRBJ1-5; 7 bases align to TRBD1. The CDR3 runs to 16 residues. The ends lost 3 bases at V and 3 bases at J; junction bases unmatched: 8. The CDR3 sequence is CASSLSPEGANQPQHF. For the CDR3, the DNA is TGTGCCAGCAGTTTGTCGCCGGAGGGGGCCAATCAGCCCCAGCATTTT.

The chain employs TRBV2 and TRBJ2-5; D is perhaps TRBD2 (5 bases). V lost 0 bases and J 5 bases, leaving 7 bases between the germline ends. The CDR3 is 13 amino acids. Per germline, CDR1 SNHLY and CDR2 FYNNEI. The CDR3 DNA sequence: TGTGCCAGCAGTGAAGCCCGCGGGGAGACCCAGTACTTC. It yields the protein CASSEARGETQYF.

The chain links TRBV9 to TRBJ1-5; unclear D gene. The length of the CDR3 is 19 residues. V shed 6 bases and J shed 3 bases, with 28 bases lying between them. CDR1 and CDR2 from the germline V gene are SGDLS and YYNGEE. The CDR3 is CASNPYDNLLLDVNQPQHF. The DNA of the CDR3 is TGTGCCAGCAACCCGTATGATAACCTTCTTCTCGACGTCAATCAGCCCCAGCATTTT.

The rearrangement joins TRBV20-1 to TRBJ2-7; 7 positions agree with TRBD1. Germline V CDR1 and CDR2: DFQATT, SNEGSKA (reference sequence). The CDR3 runs 13 residues. Losses at the gene ends were 5 bases for V and 7 bases for J; bases not matched to a gene: 11. In nucleotides, the CDR3 is TGCAGTGCTCGGGACAGCCTCTACAATGAGCAGTACTTC. Amino acids: CSARDSLYNEQYF.

The sample holds a few counts of this clonotype. CDR3 residues: CSVLGLQETQYF. CDR3 DNA sequence: TGCAGCGTTCTCGGATTACAAGAGACCCAGTACTTC. The chain joins TRBV29-1 to TRBJ2-5; no firm D call. The CDR3 spans 12 residues. Trimming left V 5 bases short and J 2 bases short, with 9 bases between. Germline values: CDR1 SQVTM, CDR2 ANQGSEA. The entire variable domain, with the rest obtained from reference TRBV29-1 and TRBJ2-5, is as follows: SAVISQKPSRDICQRGTSLTIQCQVDSQVTMMFWYRQQPGQSLTLIATANQGSEATYESGFVIDKFPISRPNLTFSTLTVSNMSPEDSSIYLCSVLGLQETQYFGPGTRLLVL.

This clonotype appeared a few times. This chain connects TRBV25-1 to TRBJ1-1; D not certain. The V gene lost 4 bases and the J gene lost 11 bases, with 11 bases spanning the gap. The CDR3 runs 11 residues. The germline CDR1 and CDR2 sequences are MGHDK and SYGVNS. The CDR3 here is CASSADPGAFF. Written as DNA, the CDR3 is TGTGCCAGCAGTGCGGACCCCGGGGCTTTCTTT.

V usage is TRBV3-1 and J usage is TRBJ2-1; D is undetermined. The CDR3 consists of 15 residues. Trimming took 0 bases from V and 12 from J, leaving 18 bases between them. From germline, CDR1 is LGHDT and CDR2 YNNKEL (reference sequence). The CDR3 DNA follows: TGTGCCAGCAGCCAAGAGGGGTTTCAATCCGGCGTGCAGTTCTTC. Its translation is CASSQEGFQSGVQFF.

The chain recombines TRBV20-1 with TRBJ2-7; D perhaps matches TRBD1 (5 bases). Germline CDR1 reads DFQATT; CDR2 reads SNEGSKA (reference sequence). Trimming stripped 6 bases from V and 1 base from J, with 13 bases between. The CDR3 contains 13 residues. CDR3 in amino acids: CSARQGASYEQYF. The DNA for the CDR3 is TGCAGTGCCAGACAAGGGGCATCCTACGAGCAGTACTTC.

V and J are TRBV6-5 and TRBJ2-4; D not resolved. CDR3 length: 12 amino acids. The V and J ends lost 11 bases and 14 bases respectively, with 22 bases between them. Germline V gene lookup returns CDR1 MNHEY and CDR2 SVGAGI. CDR3: CASRTPWGMEYF. The CDR3, as DNA: TGTGCCTCACGGACGCCTTGGGGAATGGAGTACTTC.

This clonotype appeared a few times. This chain links TRBV20-1 with TRBJ1-3; D is uncertain. Trimming stripped 6 bases from V and 4 bases from J, with 10 bases between. The CDR3 length is 12 residues. Germline values: CDR1 DFQATT, CDR2 SNEGSKA (reference sequence). The CDR3 is CSATDGGNTIYF. The CDR3, as DNA: TGCAGTGCAACTGATGGGGGAAACACCATATATTTT.

This clonotype appeared a few times. The J gene is TRBJ2-5, the V gene TRBV11-1; tentatively, D is TRBD2 (6 bases). Germline V gene lookup returns CDR1 SGHAT and CDR2 FQDESV (reference sequence). CDR3 size: 14 residues. V lost 5 bases and J lost 0, with 10 bases in between. The CDR3: CASSPRLDQETQYF. DNA for the CDR3: TGTGCCAGCAGCCCGCGACTAGACCAAGAGACCCAGTACTTC.

V is TRBV4-1 and J is TRBJ1-6; 10 bases line up with TRBD1. Germline trimming cut 4 bases from V and 7 bases from J; bases unmatched to any gene: 7. Germline V CDR1 and CDR2: MGHRA, YSYEKL. The CDR3 is 16 amino acids. For the CDR3, the DNA is TGCGCCAGCAGCCTACCCCCGGGACAGGGGAATTCACCCCTCCACTTT. This sequence encodes CASSLPPGQGNSPLHF.

This clonotype was counted many times. This rearrangement joins TRBV7-2 to TRBJ1-2, with D possibly TRBD1 on 6 matching bases. The CDR3 length is 14 residues. Germline CDR1 is SGHTA and CDR2 is FQGNSA. Trimming pared 2 bases from V and 4 bases from J, leaving 11 bases between. The CDR3: CASSLLDSPYGYTF. In nucleotides, the CDR3 is TGTGCCAGCAGCTTATTGGACAGCCCCTATGGCTACACCTTC.

The gene calls are TRBV20-1 and TRBJ2-3; TRBD2 matches 13 bases. V shed 4 bases, J shed 4 bases, and the junction held 8 bases outside the gene matches. This CDR3 is built from 16 residues. Per germline, CDR1 DFQATT and CDR2 SNEGSKA (reference sequence). The CDR3 DNA reads TGCAGTGCTACTGGACTAGCGGGGGCCCTAGCAGATACGCAGTATTTT. It encodes CSATGLAGALADTQYF.

This clonotype has only a few counts. The genes are TRBV12-3 or TRBV12-4 and TRBJ2-1; D tentatively reads TRBD1 or TRBD2 (5 bases each). The CDR3 contains 16 residues. V gave up 3 bases and J gave up 7 bases, with 19 bases separating them. The CDR3 coding sequence is TGTGCCAGCAGTTTTCGTTCTGGGACCAGATGGAATGAGCAGTTCTTC. Its protein product is CASSFRSGTRWNEQFF.

This clonotype was seen more than once but under ten times. The chain combines TRBV6-2 or TRBV6-3 with TRBJ2-1, with 14 bases fitting TRBD2. The CDR3 is 16 amino acids. With V trimmed by 4 bases and J by 4 bases, 3 bases remained unmatched. Germline lookup yields CDR1 MNHEY and CDR2 SVGEGT. CDR3 region: CASSWTSGGPYNEQFF. Here the CDR3 DNA reads TGTGCCAGCAGTTGGACTAGCGGGGGGCCTTACAATGAGCAGTTCTTC.

The chain combines TRBV2 with TRBJ1-1; TRBD1 is a possible D gene (5 bases). Trimming stripped 2 bases from V and 7 bases from J, with 8 bases between. The length of the CDR3 is 12 residues. In germline, CDR1 is SNHLY, CDR2 FYNNEI. DNA for the CDR3: TGTGCCAGCAGTGAACGCGGGGGTGAAGCTTTCTTT. Translated, it gives CASSERGGEAFF. Together with reference TRBV2 and TRBJ1-1, the CDR3 gives the full variable domain: EPEVTQTPSHQVTQMGQEVILRCVPISNHLYFYWYRQILGQKVEFLVSFYNNEISEKSEIFDDQFSVERPDGSNFTLKIRSTKLEDSAMYFCASSERGGEAFFGQGTRLTVV.

The CDR3 sequence: CAWSDPYQGFYEQYF. For the CDR3, the DNA is TGTGCCTGGAGTGACCCCTACCAGGGGTTCTACGAGCAGTACTTC. J is TRBJ2-7 and V is TRBV30; D is possibly TRBD1 (6 bases). There are 15 residues in the CDR3. The germline V gene has CDR1 GTSNPN and CDR2 SVGIG (reference sequence). Trimming took off 1 base at V and 3 bases at J, with 16 bases between the two ends.

The chain carries TRBV3-1 and TRBJ2-1; 16 bases line up with TRBD2. The V and J ends lost 4 bases and 0 bases, in that order; junction bases with no gene match: 6. This CDR3 has 19 residues. CDR1 is LGHDT, CDR2 YNNKEL, per germline (reference sequence). This CDR3 is CASSPGTSGRAPSYNEQFF. The CDR3 nucleotides are TGTGCCAGCAGCCCCGGGACTAGCGGGAGGGCCCCCTCCTACAATGAGCAGTTCTTC.

This clonotype was counted only a few times. This chain joins TRBV28 and TRBJ2-1; the D is unclear. CDR3 length: 13 residues. Germline values: CDR1 MDHEN, CDR2 SYDVKM. Trimming left V 7 bases short and J 3 bases short, with 10 bases between. CDR3 DNA sequence: TGTGCCAGCACCAACGACAACTACAATGAGCAGTTCTTC. It encodes CASTNDNYNEQFF.

The V and J genes are TRBV10-3 and TRBJ2-6, with 7 bases fitting TRBD1. The germline V gene has CDR1 ENHRY and CDR2 SYGVKD. The CDR3 totals 17 residues. The trim removed 3 bases at V and 0 bases at J, leaving 5 bases unmatched. CDR3 protein: CAISETTGASGANVLTF. CDR3 nucleotide sequence: TGTGCCATCAGTGAAACTACAGGGGCCTCTGGGGCCAACGTCCTGACTTTC.

Regarding this clonotype: Relative to the germline gene, one junction end is altered; a read error may explain this. V and J are TRBV2 and TRBJ1-2; no clear D gene. The germline CDR1 and CDR2 sequences are SNHLY and FYNNEI. The CDR3 covers 13 residues. Here the CDR3 reads CASSSQSDYGCTF. CDR3 DNA sequence: TGTGCCAGCAGTTCCCAGAGTGACTATGGCTGCACCTTC.

The rearrangement joins TRBV10-3 to TRBJ2-3, with D tentatively TRBD1 (5 bases). Trimming took 7 bases from V and 6 from J, leaving 17 bases between them. Germline CDR1 is ENHRY and CDR2 is SYGVKD. The CDR3 covers 14 residues. CDR3 coding DNA: TGTGCCATCACCCACCTCTTAGGGGCTGATACGCAGTATTTT. The encoded protein is CAITHLLGADTQYF.

The chain is built from TRBV5-1 and TRBJ2-1; 7 bases fit TRBD1. V was clipped by 5 bases and J by 10 bases; unmatched bases: 12. The CDR3 spans 14 residues. CDR1 and CDR2 from the germline V gene are SGHRS and YFSETQ. The DNA for the CDR3 is TGCGCCAGCAGGCCGAGGACAGGTTCCTACGAGCAGTTCTTC. Encoded protein: CASRPRTGSYEQFF.